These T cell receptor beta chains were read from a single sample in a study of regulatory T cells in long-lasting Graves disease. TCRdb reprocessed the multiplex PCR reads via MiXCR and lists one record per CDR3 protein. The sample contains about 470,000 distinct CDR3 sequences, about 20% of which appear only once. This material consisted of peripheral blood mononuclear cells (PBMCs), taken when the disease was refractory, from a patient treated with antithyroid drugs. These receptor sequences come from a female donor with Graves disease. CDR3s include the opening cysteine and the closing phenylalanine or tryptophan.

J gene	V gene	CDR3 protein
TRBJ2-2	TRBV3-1	CASSQDFTGELFF
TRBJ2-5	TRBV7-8	CASSLGELMQETQYF
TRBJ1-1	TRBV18	CASGITGDRMNTEAFF
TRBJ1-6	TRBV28	CASSLGARNSPLHF
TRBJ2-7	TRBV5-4	CASSLEGAYEQYF
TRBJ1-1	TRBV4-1	CASSPTDWSEAFF
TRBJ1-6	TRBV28	CASSLTGTAVFHF
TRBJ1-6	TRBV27	CASKRDREYNSPLHF
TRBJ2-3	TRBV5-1	CASSLAGLGADTQYF
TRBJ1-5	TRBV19	CASSILGAGNQPQHF
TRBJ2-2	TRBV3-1	CASSQGLFSGRNTGELFF
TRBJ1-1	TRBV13	CASSFRGQVNTEAFF
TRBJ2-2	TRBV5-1	CASSLASGSAGELFF
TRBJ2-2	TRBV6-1	CASRTSRLSGELFF
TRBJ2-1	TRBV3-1	CASSLGTSPGGNEQFF